A selection of T cell receptor beta chains follows, all from one sample in a study of PD-L1 blockade in urothelial cancer. Measured with immunoSEQ multiplex PCR; TCRdb has only the in-frame clones, and not every one. There are 60,000 or so clones in the sample; about 85% occur only once, and around a sixth lies in the top ten. The source was PBMCs, collected around atezolizumab (anti-PD-L1) treatment. Source of these receptors: a man aged 65-85 years with urothelial cancer. CDR3s include the opening cysteine and the closing phenylalanine or tryptophan. The order of the fields is V gene, clone size, D gene, J gene, CDR3 DNA, CDR3 protein. The D gene is left open where the match is weak. Clone size is given for some rows only: seen once, a few or many times, or a class if the clone is expanded.

V: TRBV6-5
size: .
D: TRBD1
J: TRBJ2-7
DNA: TGTGCCAGCAGTCAGAGACAGGGATTAGGCGAGCAGTACTTC
CDR3: CASSQRQGLGEQYF

V: TRBV2
size: many
D: .
J: TRBJ2-7
DNA: TGTGCCAGCCGCGAGGGATCACCCTCCTACGAGCAGTACTTC
CDR3: CASREGSPSYEQYF

V: TRBV19
size: .
D: .
J: TRBJ2-1
DNA: TGTGCCAGTAGTACACTGGAGGGTCCATTGTACAATGAGCAGTTCTTC
CDR3: CASSTLEGPLYNEQFF

V: TRBV9
size: .
D: TRBD2
J: TRBJ2-3
DNA: TGTGCCAGCAGCGCGGGACTAGCGGGAGGGCTAGGGAACAGATACGCGTATTTT
CDR3: CASSAGLAGGLGNRYAYF

V: TRBV4-2
size: .
D: .
J: TRBJ2-5
DNA: TGTGCCAGCAGCCAAGTAGCGGGACAGCAAGAGACCCAGTACTTC
CDR3: CASSQVAGQQETQYF

V: TRBV5-4
size: .
D: TRBD2
J: TRBJ2-1
DNA: TGTGCCAGCACCACTAGCGGGGGCAGCTCCTACAATGAGCAGTTCTTC
CDR3: CASTTSGGSSYNEQFF

V: TRBV30
size: .
D: .
J: TRBJ2-3
DNA: TGTGCCTGGAGTGGGGGGGGCCGGAGATACGCGTATTTT
CDR3: CAWSGGGRRYAYF

V: TRBV29-1
size: .
D: TRBD1
J: TRBJ2-3
DNA: TGCAGCGTTGCCAGGACAGGGGGCGGCACAGATACGCAGTATTTT
CDR3: CSVARTGGGTDTQYF

V: TRBV5-8
size: .
D: .
J: TRBJ2-7
DNA: TGTGCCAGCAGCTTTTGGGGGGACGCCGCCTACGAGCAGTACTTC
CDR3: CASSFWGDAAYEQYF

V: TRBV28
size: once
D: .
J: TRBJ2-6
DNA: TGTGCCAGCAGTGGTCTTAGCGCTCCTCACTCTGGGGCCAACGTCCTGACTTTC
CDR3: CASSGLSAPHSGANVLTF

V: TRBV5-4
size: .
D: .
J: TRBJ2-5
DNA: TGTGCCAGCAGCTTGGAAGCGTCTGAGACCCAGTACTTC
CDR3: CASSLEASETQYF

V: TRBV27
size: .
D: TRBD2
J: TRBJ2-7
DNA: TGTGCCAGCAGCTTAGGACTAGCGCGGGAGCAGTACTTC
CDR3: CASSLGLAREQYF

V: TRBV5-1
size: .
D: .
J: TRBJ1-1
DNA: TGCGCCAGCAGAGAACAGGGTTCGGGGACTGAAGCTTTCTTT
CDR3: CASREQGSGTEAFF